A selection of T cell receptor beta chains follows, all from one sample in a study of cytomegalovirus exposure and HLA in healthy donors. The protocol was immunoSEQ multiplex PCR, while the TCRdb copy is restricted to in-frame clones and leaves out a portion. Of 200,000 to 250,000 clones in the sample, more than 60% are singletons; the top ten hold 1.7%. The sample was PBMCs. These receptors originate from a man over 45 in good health and CMV-seronegative. The CDR3 runs from the conserved cysteine through the conserved F or W. The D gene is left open where the match is weak. The listing skips clone size in some rows; elsewhere it reads once, few, many or a size class.

NA	TRBV7-2	NA	TRBJ2-3	CASSLATGPTGYF	TGTGCCAGCAGCTTAGCGACAGGCCCGACGGGGTATTTT
NA	TRBV6-5	TRBD1	TRBJ1-1	CASSDRGRVEAFF	TGTGCCAGCAGTGACAGGGGGCGAGTTGAAGCTTTCTTT
NA	TRBV11-2	TRBD2	TRBJ2-5	CASRRAAGEETQYF	TGTGCCAGCAGGAGGGCGGCGGGAGAAGAGACCCAGTACTTC
NA	TRBV27	TRBD1	TRBJ1-5	CASRFTGGYSNQPQHF	TGTGCCAGCAGATTCACAGGGGGGTATAGCAATCAGCCCCAGCATTTT
NA	TRBV5-4	TRBD1	TRBJ2-7	CASSSFPGQAPYEQYF	TGTGCCAGCAGCTCTTTTCCGGGACAGGCCCCCTACGAGCAGTACTTC
NA	TRBV29-1	TRBD1	TRBJ2-3	CSSRGQGADTQYF	TGCAGCTCCCGGGGACAGGGGGCAGATACGCAGTATTTT
NA	TRBV9	NA	TRBJ1-5	CASSAGGGGNQPQHF	TGTGCCAGCAGCGCGGGGGGCGGTGGGAATCAGCCCCAGCATTTT
NA	TRBV10-3	TRBD1	TRBJ1-1	CAISYGTGNTEAFF	TGTGCCATCAGCTATGGGACAGGGAACACTGAAGCTTTCTTT
NA	TRBV4-2	NA	TRBJ2-3	CASSQVIPITSGGAVSTDTQYF	TGTGCCAGCAGCCAAGTCATCCCCATTACATCAGGTGGGGCGGTGTCCACAGATACGCAGTATTTT
NA	TRBV29-1	TRBD2	TRBJ2-5	CSVKTSGQGTQYF	TGCAGCGTTAAGACTAGCGGGCAAGGGACCCAGTACTTC
once	TRBV21-1	NA	TRBJ2-7	CASSTGLAVSYEQYF	TGTGCCAGCAGCACTGGACTAGCGGTCTCCTACGAGCAGTACTTC
NA	TRBV5-8	NA	TRBJ2-3	CASSLVEGGTDTQYF	TGTGCCAGCAGCTTGGTGGAAGGAGGCACAGATACGCAGTATTTT
few	TRBV11-2	NA	TRBJ2-7	CASAEGGAFHEQYF	TGTGCCAGCGCAGAAGGGGGGGCGTTTCACGAGCAGTACTTC
NA	TRBV4-1	NA	TRBJ1-2	CASSQDQTWIYGYTF	TGCGCCAGCAGCCAAGACCAGACATGGATCTACGGCTACACCTTC
NA	TRBV25-1	TRBD2	TRBJ2-1	CASSSGTYNEQFF	TGTGCCAGCAGTAGCGGGACCTACAATGAGCAGTTCTTC
NA	TRBV28	TRBD1	TRBJ2-7	CASSSRGQTRVNYEQYF	TGTGCCAGCAGTTCTCGGGGACAGACGAGGGTTAACTACGAGCAGTACTTC
NA	TRBV27	NA	TRBJ2-7	CASSNYRDRGYEQYF	TGTGCCAGCAGTAACTACAGGGATCGGGGCTACGAGCAGTACTTC
NA	TRBV18	NA	TRBJ1-5	CASSLQDSNQPQHF	TGTGCCAGCTCATTACAGGATAGCAATCAGCCCCAGCATTTT
NA	TRBV27	NA	TRBJ1-6	CASSLGQSVLPLHF	TGTGCCAGCAGTTTAGGACAGTCGGTACTACCCCTCCACTTT
once	TRBV5-1	TRBD1	TRBJ1-3	CASTHGTGQGNTIYF	TGCGCCAGCACCCACGGGACAGGGCAAGGAAACACCATATATTTT
NA	TRBV6-5	TRBD1	TRBJ1-1	CASSYDRGHGEAFF	TGTGCCAGCAGTTACGACAGGGGGCATGGTGAAGCTTTCTTT
NA	TRBV2	NA	TRBJ2-3	CASIQRASTDTQYF	TGTGCCAGCATCCAGCGAGCTAGCACAGATACGCAGTATTTT
NA	TRBV14	TRBD1	TRBJ2-2	CASSLRDSANTGELFF	TGTGCCAGCAGCCTCCGGGACAGCGCGAACACCGGGGAGCTGTTTTTT
NA	TRBV7-6	NA	TRBJ1-5	CASSLAADSNQPQHF	TGTGCCAGCAGCTTAGCGGCCGATAGCAATCAGCCCCAGCATTTT
NA	TRBV5-1	NA	TRBJ2-7	CASSLGGIYEQYF	TGCGCCAGCAGCTTGGGAGGGATATACGAGCAGTACTTC
NA	TRBV30	NA	TRBJ2-3	CAWTGRDTQYF	TGTGCCTGGACTGGGAGGGATACGCAGTATTTT
NA	TRBV10-3	TRBD2	TRBJ2-3	CAISESTSGTDTQYF	TGTGCCATCAGTGAGTCTACTAGCGGGACAGATACGCAGTATTTT
NA	TRBV25-1	TRBD2	TRBJ2-7	CASSETSGKSYEQYF	TGTGCCAGCAGTGAGACTAGCGGGAAATCCTACGAGCAGTACTTC
NA	TRBV6-5	TRBD1	TRBJ1-5	CASSPGQGLGQPQHF	TGTGCCAGCAGCCCGGGACAGGGTCTCGGTCAGCCCCAGCATTTT
few	TRBV28	TRBD2	TRBJ2-1	CASSSPAGGIAYNEQFF	TGTGCCAGCAGTTCCCCGGCGGGAGGTATCGCCTACAATGAGCAGTTCTTC
NA	TRBV4-1	NA	TRBJ2-5	CASSQEGAGVETQYF	TGCGCCAGCAGCCAAGAAGGTGCAGGGGTAGAGACCCAGTACTTC
NA	TRBV5-1	TRBD2	TRBJ2-5	CASSFSTSGPTGTQYF	TGCGCCAGCAGCTTCTCGACTAGCGGGCCTACGGGGACCCAGTACTTC
NA	TRBV6-6	NA	TRBJ1-4	CASLDRDKRKLFF	TGTGCCAGCCTAGACCGGGACAAAAGAAAACTGTTTTTT
NA	TRBV5-1	TRBD2	TRBJ2-7	CASSFGGDSYEQHF	TGCGCCAGCAGCTTCGGGGGGGACTCCTACGAGCAGCACTTC
few	TRBV4-2	NA	TRBJ2-7	CASSQATNYEQYF	TGTGCCAGCAGCCAAGCTACGAACTACGAGCAGTACTTC
NA	TRBV29-1	TRBD2	TRBJ2-7	CSVEGLTSGIYEQYF	TGCAGCGTTGAAGGGCTGACTAGCGGGATCTACGAGCAGTACTTC
NA	TRBV7-2	NA	TRBJ2-3	CASSRNSPPDTQYF	TGTGCCAGCAGCCGAAACTCTCCCCCAGATACGCAGTATTTT
few	TRBV6-1	TRBD1	TRBJ1-4	CASGTGSKLFF	TGTGCCAGCGGGACAGGGTCGAAACTGTTTTTT
NA	TRBV27	TRBD1	TRBJ2-7	CASSRRDRSYEQYF	TGTGCCAGCAGTAGAAGGGACAGATCCTACGAGCAGTACTTC
once	TRBV19	TRBD2	TRBJ2-3	CASSPGRMSTDTQYF	TGTGCCAGTAGTCCCGGGAGGATGAGCACAGATACGCAGTATTTT
NA	TRBV11-2	NA	TRBJ1-2	CASSPNLFWTSGYTF	TGTGCCAGCAGCCCCAACCTCTTCTGGACTAGTGGCTACACCTTC
NA	TRBV6-1	NA	TRBJ2-7	CASDYHTYEQYF	TGTGCCAGCGACTACCACACCTACGAGCAGTACTTC
NA	TRBV6-5	NA	TRBJ1-1	CASSWGENTEAFF	TGTGCCAGCAGTTGGGGAGAGAACACTGAAGCTTTCTTT
NA	TRBV27	TRBD2	TRBJ2-7	CASSWTSGYEQYF	TGTGCCAGCAGCTGGACTAGCGGCTACGAGCAGTACTTC
NA	TRBV28	TRBD1	TRBJ2-6	CASSQTGAGANVLTF	TGTGCCAGCAGCCAGACAGGGGCTGGGGCCAACGTCCTGACTTTC
NA	TRBV30	TRBD1	TRBJ2-7	CAWTPTGTAIHEQYF	TGTGCCTGGACACCGACAGGGACCGCGATACACGAGCAGTACTTC
NA	TRBV16	TRBD1	TRBJ1-5	CASSQNRGIYSNQPQHF	TGTGCCAGCAGCCAAAACAGGGGGATCTATAGCAATCAGCCCCAGCATTTT
NA	TRBV7-9	TRBD1	TRBJ2-7	CASSPPGTGGYEQYF	TGTGCCAGCAGCCCCCCTGGGACAGGGGGCTACGAGCAGTACTTC
NA	TRBV25-1	NA	TRBJ1-6	CASRTTGSHNSPLHF	TGTGCCAGCAGGACTACAGGGTCCCATAATTCACCCCTCCACTTT
NA	TRBV11-3	TRBD2	TRBJ2-5	CASSLASGHQETQYF	TGTGCCAGCAGCTTGGCTAGCGGGCACCAAGAGACCCAGTACTTC
NA	TRBV11-2	TRBD1	TRBJ1-6	CASSLGTGAYNSPLHF	TGTGCCAGCAGCTTAGGGACAGGGGCGTATAATTCACCCCTCCACTTT
NA	TRBV9	TRBD1	TRBJ1-5	CASSATGSNQPQHF	TGTGCCAGCAGCGCGACAGGGTCTAATCAGCCCCAGCATTTT
NA	TRBV5-4	TRBD2	TRBJ2-1	CASSGLAGGHNEQFF	TGTGCCAGCAGCGGACTAGCGGGAGGACACAATGAGCAGTTCTTC
NA	TRBV6-5	NA	TRBJ1-5	CASSPGSNQPQHF	TGTGCCAGCAGTCCGGGTTCCAATCAGCCCCAGCATTTT
NA	TRBV7-9	NA	TRBJ2-5	CASSLARAGKETQYF	TGTGCCAGCAGCTTAGCCCGGGCAGGGAAAGAGACCCAGTACTTC